This T cell receptor beta chain was profiled in a study of blood T cell repertoires in COVID-19 (dated by TCRdb to the early 2020s). General notes on the study: Samples from collaborators originated in the United States, Italy and Spain and spanned both the acute and convalescent phases of COVID-19. Samples were obtained from the ongoing ImmuneRACE study (first 160 participants) and from 1,000 to 1,500 subjects provided by 6 global collaborators. HLA class I and class II types, where available, came from metadata supplied by the sample provider rather than from assay-based typing. The dataset comprised deeply sampled blood TCRbeta repertoires from subjects exposed to, actively infected with, or recovered from COVID-19. The material from the prospective study consisted of cDNA or gDNA derived from T cells, B-cell-depleted T cells, or PBMCs. The repertoires were made available in a free public database intended to serve as a resource for research on the immune response to SARS-CoV-2. A de-identified subject ID, COVID-19 status, age in years and sex were almost always included in the sample metadata. The study at large found these results: How much clinical and demographic metadata was included differed by source and by participant, and the metadata was provided uncurated.

Via the germline V gene (reference sequence), CDR1 is MNHNY and CDR2 SVGAGI. V and J lose 6 bases and 4 bases, and a span of 15 bases separates them. The CDR3 goes from the cysteine to the phenylalanine over 14 residues. The retained sequence is limited to the CDR3, 42 bases, with the frame set at the first base. Of note for this clone: Its target antigen remains unknown. It has no much larger one-base neighbor in the sample; base qualities were not kept.

The immunoSEQ Assay, a bias-controlled multiplex PCR, was used to amplify TCRbeta CDR3 regions from genomic DNA. The source study handled its data this way. The number of nucleated cells in each sample was estimated by amplification of reference gene primers within the assay. To quantify the absolute abundance of each unique TCRbeta CDR3 rearrangement, sequence reads were collapsed and filtered. Productive Simpson clonality was computed per sample as the square root of Simpson's diversity index over productive rearrangements. The table comes from immuneACCESS by way of TCRdb, which keeps in-frame sequences with V and J called. Part of the clones is missing from these tables; in studies checked, under half for an unresolved V gene and the rest for unknown reasons. The D gene and trimming were derived from the DNA, and the V and J assignments and clone size from that table. Present in this sample are 150,000 or so clones, about 89% of which were seen just once. The leading ten clones occupy approximately 10% of the sample.

At one collaborating source in Seattle, patients were enrolled during active infection and were followed longitudinally through the course of disease. The collaborating institutions used their own protocols to collect whole blood in K2EDTA tubes. For TCRbeta analysis, collaborators shipped samples as frozen whole blood, isolated PBMCs, or DNA extracted from either of those sample types. Material for sequencing was peripheral blood. This sequence originates from a woman in her seventies with COVID-19, enrolled during active disease. The receptor chain draws on TRBV6-6 and TRBJ1-1, and the D gene may be TRBD1, 6 bases matching. The CDR3 has the sequence CASRSNDRRTEAFF. Here is the DNA: TGTGCCAGCAGGAGCAACGACAGGCGCACTGAAGCTTTCTTT.